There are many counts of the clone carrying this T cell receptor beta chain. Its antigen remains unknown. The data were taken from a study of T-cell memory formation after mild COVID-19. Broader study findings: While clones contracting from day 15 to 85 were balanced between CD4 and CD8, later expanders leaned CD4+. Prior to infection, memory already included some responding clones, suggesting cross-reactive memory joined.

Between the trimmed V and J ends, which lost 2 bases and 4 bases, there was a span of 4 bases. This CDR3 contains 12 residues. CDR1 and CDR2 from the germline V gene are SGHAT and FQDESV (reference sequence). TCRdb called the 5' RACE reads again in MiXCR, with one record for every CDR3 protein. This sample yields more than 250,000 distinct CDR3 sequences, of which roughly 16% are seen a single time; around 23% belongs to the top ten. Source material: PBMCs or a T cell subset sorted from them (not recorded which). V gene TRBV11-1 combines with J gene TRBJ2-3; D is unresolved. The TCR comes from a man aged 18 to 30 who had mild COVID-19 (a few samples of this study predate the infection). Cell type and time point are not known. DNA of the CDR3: TGTGCCAGCAGCTTATCTCCAGATACGCAGTATTTT. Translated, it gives CASSLSPDTQYF.